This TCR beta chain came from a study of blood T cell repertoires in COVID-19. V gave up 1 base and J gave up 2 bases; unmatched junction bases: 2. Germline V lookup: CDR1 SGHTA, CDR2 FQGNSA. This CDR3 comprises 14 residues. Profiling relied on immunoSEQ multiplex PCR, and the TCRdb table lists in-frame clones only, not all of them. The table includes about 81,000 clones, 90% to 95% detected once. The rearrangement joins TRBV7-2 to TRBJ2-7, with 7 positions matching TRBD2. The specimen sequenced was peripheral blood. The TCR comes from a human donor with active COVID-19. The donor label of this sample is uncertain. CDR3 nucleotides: TGTGCCAGCAGCTTAGGGGGGGGACCCTACGAGCAGTACTTC. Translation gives CASSLGGGPYEQYF.